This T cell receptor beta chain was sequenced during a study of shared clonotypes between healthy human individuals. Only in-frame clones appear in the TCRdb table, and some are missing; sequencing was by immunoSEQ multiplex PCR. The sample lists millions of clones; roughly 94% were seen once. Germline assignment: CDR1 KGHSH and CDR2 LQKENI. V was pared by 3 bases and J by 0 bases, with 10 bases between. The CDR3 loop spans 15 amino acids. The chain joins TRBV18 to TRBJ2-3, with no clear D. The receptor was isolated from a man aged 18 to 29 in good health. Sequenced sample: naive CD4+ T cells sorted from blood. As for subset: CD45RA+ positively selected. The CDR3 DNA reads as TGTGCCAGCTCACCGCCTCGGCTAAGCACAGATACGCAGTATTTT. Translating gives CASSPPRLSTDTQYF.